The 22 T cell receptor beta chains below come from one sample, sequenced in a study of T cells after posttransplantation cyclophosphamide. Data came from immunoSEQ multiplex PCR; TCRdb stores just in-frame clones and leaves some out. The sample has 30,000 to 35,000 clones, none seen only once. Sequencing was performed on PBMCs. Every receptor here comes from a woman in her twenties or thirties in good health and a related stem cell transplant donor.

In this sample, this clone turned up a few times. The J gene is TRBJ2-7, the V gene TRBV9, with no clear D. This CDR3 is built from 12 residues. Germline assignment: CDR1 SGDLS and CDR2 YYNGEE. V was cut by 0 bases and J by 5 bases, with 6 bases left in between. CDR3 amino acids: CASSVAGNEQYF. The CDR3 region has the DNA TGTGCCAGCAGCGTAGCAGGTAACGAGCAGTACTTC.

V usage is TRBV7-9 and J usage is TRBJ2-3; D remains ambiguous. Germline V gene lookup returns CDR1 SEHNR and CDR2 FQNEAQ (reference sequence). The ends were cut back, 0 bases at V and 1 base at J, with 11 bases in the middle. This CDR3 has 16 residues. The CDR3 region is CASSLAAALRTDTQYF. CDR3 sequence (DNA): TGTGCCAGCAGCTTAGCGGCAGCGTTACGCACAGATACGCAGTATTTT.

V gene TRBV18 combines with J gene TRBJ2-7; 10 nucleotides line up with TRBD2. Germline V gene lookup returns CDR1 KGHSH and CDR2 LQKENI. J gave up 1 base and V 2 bases, and 2 bases lay outside the gene matches. The CDR3 length is 15 residues. The CDR3, as DNA: TGTGCCAGCTCACCAAAGACTAGCGGGTCCTACGAGCAGTACTTC. Translation gives CASSPKTSGSYEQYF.

This clone has more than one count but fewer than ten. For the CDR3, the DNA is TGTGCCAGCAGTCCTCACGTACCACCGATAGCTCTGGGCTACACCTTC. Its translation is CASSPHVPPIALGYTF. The V and J genes are TRBV27 and TRBJ1-2, with D uncertain. Trimming left V 5 bases short and J 8 bases short, with 24 bases between. The CDR3 consists of 16 residues. The V gene's germline CDR1 is MNHEY and CDR2 SMNVEV (reference sequence).

This clone was seen at least ten times. V is TRBV7-9 and J is TRBJ2-3, with 7 bases aligning to TRBD2. The germline CDR1 and CDR2 sequences are SEHNR and FQNEAQ (reference sequence). Trimming took 5 bases from V and 2 from J; bases not matched to a gene: 4. CDR3 length: 14 amino acids. CDR3 loop: CASSRAGVTDTQYF. Written as DNA, the CDR3 is TGTGCCAGCAGCCGGGCGGGAGTCACAGATACGCAGTATTTT.

There are many counts of this clone. CDR3 nucleotide sequence: TGTGCCATTGGGACAGCTAATGAAAAACTGTTTTTT. Protein sequence: CAIGTANEKLFF. The chain employs TRBV10-3 and TRBJ1-4; TRBD1 matches at 7 bases. The CDR3 length is 12 residues. With V trimmed by 9 bases and J by 3 bases, 1 base remained unmatched. Germline CDR1 and CDR2: ENHRY and SYGVKD.

This clone was observed many times. This rearrangement joins TRBV6-5 to TRBJ2-1; D is possibly TRBD2 (6 bases). V dropped 6 bases and J dropped 7 bases, with 13 bases sitting between them. The CDR3 has 13 amino acids. CDR1 is MNHEY, CDR2 SVGAGI, per germline. CDR3 coding DNA: TGTGCCAGCAGGGACGCTGGGGGGAATGAGCAGTTCTTC. It translates to CASRDAGGNEQFF.

This clone was detected ten times or more. CDR3 DNA: TGTGCCAGCAGCGTACGTAGCGGGGAGCGCACAGATACGCAGTATTTT. This codes for CASSVRSGERTDTQYF. V gene TRBV9 combines with J gene TRBJ2-3, with 8 bases identical to TRBD2. The CDR3 runs 16 residues. CDR1 and CDR2 (germline): SGDLS, YYNGEE. After removal of 1 base from V and 1 base from J, the junction contained 5 bases not matched to a gene.

This clone was recorded at least ten times. This chain uses TRBV7-9 with TRBJ2-1, with 12 bases fitting TRBD2. The CDR3 spans 15 residues. V lost 5 bases, J lost 5 bases, and 4 bases stayed unmatched. CDR1 SEHNR and CDR2 FQNEAQ come from the germline V gene (reference sequence). The chain's CDR3 is CASSARTSGDNEQFF. CDR3 bases: TGTGCCAGCAGCGCCCGGACTAGCGGGGACAATGAGCAGTTCTTC.

This clone appeared many times. CDR3: CASSLGDSYEQYF. Written as DNA, the CDR3 is TGTGCCAGCAGTTTAGGGGACAGCTACGAGCAGTACTTC. V gene TRBV12-3 or TRBV12-4 combines with J gene TRBJ2-7; TRBD1 matches 7 bases. V shed 1 base, J shed 3 bases, and the junction held 0 bases outside the gene matches. The CDR3 contains 13 residues.

Many counts were recorded for this clone. The V call is TRBV27, the J call TRBJ2-2, with a possible D match to TRBD2 (7 bases). From germline, CDR1 is MNHEY and CDR2 SMNVEV (reference sequence). V lost 2 bases, J lost 6 bases, and 13 bases lay in between. CDR3 length equals 15 residues. The CDR3 spells CASSLRGGSSGELFF. CDR3 bases: TGTGCCAGCAGTTTAAGGGGGGGATCATCCGGGGAGCTGTTTTTT.

This clone was counted ten times or more. This rearrangement joins TRBV27 to TRBJ2-5; TRBD1 matches 7 bases. Germline V gives CDR1 MNHEY, CDR2 SMNVEV (reference sequence). V lost 3 bases and J lost 2; bases outside the gene matches: 0. The CDR3 is made up of 13 amino acids. The CDR3, as DNA: TGTGCCAGCAGTTTCAGGGGGCAAGAGACCCAGTACTTC. Translated, it gives CASSFRGQETQYF.

This clone was detected ten times or more. The chain combines TRBV24-1 with TRBJ1-1; D may be TRBD1 (6 bases). The V end was cut by 5 bases, the J end by 1 base, with 10 bases between. The CDR3 has 14 residues. The V gene's germline CDR1 is KGHDR and CDR2 SFDVKD. The DNA of the CDR3 is TGTGCCACCAGTGCCCAGGGGCAGAACACTGAAGCTTTCTTT. Residues: CATSAQGQNTEAFF.

This clone came up many times. The chain employs TRBV4-1 and TRBJ2-2; no clear D. V was shortened by 1 base and J by 0 bases, with 6 bases between the two germline ends. Germline V gene lookup returns CDR1 MGHRA and CDR2 YSYEKL. CDR3 length equals 15 residues. Here the CDR3 reads CASSQGLSNTGELFF. Here the CDR3 DNA reads TGCGCCAGCAGCCAAGGACTCTCGAACACCGGGGAGCTGTTTTTT.

This clone was detected ten times or more. This chain joins TRBV6-6 and TRBJ1-5, with D perhaps TRBD1 (5 bases). Looked up from germline, CDR1 is MNHNY and CDR2 is SVGAGI (reference sequence). The V and J ends lost 6 bases and 4 bases respectively, with 16 bases between them. The CDR3 runs to 15 residues. CDR3 bases: TGTGCCAGCAGCATCTGGAGGGGCCGGAATCAGCCCCAGCATTTT. Its protein product is CASSIWRGRNQPQHF.

V gene TRBV15 combines with J gene TRBJ1-5, with D possibly matching TRBD1 (5 bases). The CDR3 contains 16 residues. V lost 0 bases and J lost 3, with 12 bases in between. Germline assignment: CDR1 LNHNV and CDR2 YYDKDF (reference sequence). The DNA for the CDR3 is TGTGCCACCAGCAGAGATCGGTCCAGGGACAATCAGCCCCAGCATTTT. Encoded protein: CATSRDRSRDNQPQHF.

This clone was found many times. The gene calls are TRBV5-1 and TRBJ2-3, with 14 bases matching TRBD2. CDR3 length: 17 residues. CDR1 and CDR2 from the germline V gene are SGHRS and YFSETQ. Germline trimming cut 3 bases from V and 8 bases from J; bases unmatched to any gene: 11. CDR3 bases: TGCGCCAGCAGCTCCCTGACTAGCGGGGGGGCTCGTGGTACGCAGTATTTT. This codes for CASSSLTSGGARGTQYF.

The table lists this clone with many counts. The chain carries TRBV5-4 and TRBJ2-4; 7 bases fit TRBD1. V shed 3 bases and J 0 bases; nucleotides not matched to a gene: 0. CDR3 length: 14 amino acids. Germline loops: CDR1 SGHNT, CDR2 YYREEE (reference sequence). Here the CDR3 reads CASSSGGAKNIQYF. In DNA, the CDR3 is TGTGCCAGCAGCTCAGGGGGAGCCAAAAACATTCAGTACTTC.

This clone was counted many times. The V gene is TRBV7-9, the J gene TRBJ2-7, with 10 bases matching TRBD1. Germline V gene lookup returns CDR1 SEHNR and CDR2 FQNEAQ (reference sequence). V lost 4 bases to trimming and J lost 3 bases; unmatched junction nucleotides: 6. The CDR3 totals 15 residues. The CDR3 bases are TGTGCCAGCAGCTCCCAGGACAGGGGGAACTACGAGCAGTACTTC. Encoded protein: CASSSQDRGNYEQYF.

CDR3 amino acids: CPGSPGSFYTEAFF. CDR3 nucleotides: TGTCCTGGGAGCCCAGGGAGTTTTTACACTGAAGCTTTCTTT. The rearrangement joins TRBV6-2 or TRBV6-3 to TRBJ1-1; possibly TRBD1 for D (5 bases). The germline gives CDR1 MNHEY, CDR2 SVGEGT. The CDR3 loop spans 14 amino acids.

This clone has more than one count but fewer than ten. Relative to the germline gene, one junction end is altered; a read error may explain this. The chain carries TRBV6-5 and TRBJ1-2; D not certain. Germline V gene lookup returns CDR1 MNHEY and CDR2 SVGAGI. The CDR3 spans 13 residues. CDR3 sequence: CASSPTRERHRDF. Written as DNA, the CDR3 is TGTGCCAGCAGCCCTACCCGAGAACGGCACAGAGACTTC.

There are many counts of this clone. This chain connects TRBV19 to TRBJ1-5; 7 nucleotides agree with TRBD1. CDR3 size: 16 residues. V shed 4 bases and J 2 bases; nucleotides not matched to a gene: 8. Germline CDR1 and CDR2: LNHDA and SQIVND (reference sequence). The DNA for the CDR3 is TGTGCCAGTAGTACCCAGGGGGGCGCGGGCAATCAGCCCCAGCATTTT. Amino acids: CASSTQGGAGNQPQHF.